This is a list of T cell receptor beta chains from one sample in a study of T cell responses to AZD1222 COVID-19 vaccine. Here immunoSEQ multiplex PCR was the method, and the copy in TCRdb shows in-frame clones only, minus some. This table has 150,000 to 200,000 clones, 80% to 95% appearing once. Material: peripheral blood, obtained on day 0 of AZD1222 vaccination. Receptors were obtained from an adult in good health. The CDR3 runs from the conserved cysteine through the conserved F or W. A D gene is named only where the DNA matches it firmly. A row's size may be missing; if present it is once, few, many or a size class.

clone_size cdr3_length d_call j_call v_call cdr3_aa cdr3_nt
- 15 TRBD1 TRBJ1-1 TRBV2 CASTPGTGTDTEAFF TGTGCCAGCACCCCCGGGACAGGGACGGACACTGAAGCTTTCTTT
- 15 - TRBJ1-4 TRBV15 CATSRDRGINEKLFF TGTGCCACCAGCAGAGATCGGGGAATTAATGAAAAACTGTTTTTT
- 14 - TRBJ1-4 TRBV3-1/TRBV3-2 CASSQAALNEKLFF TGTGCCAGCAGCCAAGCCGCCCTTAATGAAAAACTGTTTTTT
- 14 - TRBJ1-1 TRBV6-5 CASSSLIGNTEAFF TGTGCCAGCAGTTCACTCATTGGGAACACTGAAGCTTTCTTT
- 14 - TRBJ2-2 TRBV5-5 CASSLRGAGGELFF TGTGCCAGCAGCTTGCGGGGGGCGGGCGGGGAGCTGTTTTTT
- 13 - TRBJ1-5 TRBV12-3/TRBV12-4 CASTTLSNQPQHF TGTGCCAGCACCACCCTAAGCAATCAGCCCCAGCATTTT
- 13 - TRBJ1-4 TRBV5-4 CASSLSSDEKLFF TGTGCCAGCAGCTTGTCCAGCGATGAAAAACTGTTTTTT
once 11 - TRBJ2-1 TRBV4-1 CASSHIGEQFF TGCGCCAGCAGCCATATAGGGGAGCAGTTCTTC
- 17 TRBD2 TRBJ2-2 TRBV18 CASSPPYGGALTGELFF TGTGCCAGCTCCCCGCCTTACGGGGGGGCTCTCACCGGGGAGCTGTTTTTT
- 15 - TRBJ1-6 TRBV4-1 CASRDPTGYNSPLHF TGCGCCAGCAGGGACCCGACAGGCTATAATTCACCCCTCCACTTT
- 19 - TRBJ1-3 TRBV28 CASSLSVLTTAFSGNTIYF TGTGCCAGCAGTTTATCGGTTCTAACGACAGCTTTCTCTGGAAACACCATATATTTT
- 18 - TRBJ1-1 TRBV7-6 CASSLAYSGGSENTEAFF TGTGCCAGCAGCTTAGCGTATTCGGGGGGCTCTGAGAACACTGAAGCTTTCTTT
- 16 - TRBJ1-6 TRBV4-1 CASSQENAFRGSPLHF TGCGCCAGCAGCCAAGAAAACGCTTTCAGGGGTTCACCCCTCCACTTT
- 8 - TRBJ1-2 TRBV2 CATLMGSF TGTGCCACCTTAATGGGTTCCTTC
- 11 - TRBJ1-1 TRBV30 CAWSGDREAFF TGTGCCTGGAGTGGGGACCGTGAAGCTTTCTTT
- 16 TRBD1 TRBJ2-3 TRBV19 CASSIRQGGGHDTQYF TGTGCCAGTAGTATACGACAGGGGGGCGGACACGATACGCAGTATTTT
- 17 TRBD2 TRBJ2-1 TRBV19 CASSISPGGPPYNEQFF TGTGCCAGTAGTATCTCTCCGGGAGGGCCTCCTTACAATGAGCAGTTCTTC
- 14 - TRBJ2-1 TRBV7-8 CASSADLGANEQFF TGTGCCAGCAGCGCCGACCTGGGGGCCAATGAGCAGTTCTTC
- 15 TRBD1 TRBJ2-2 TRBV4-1 CASSRGTGQTGELFF TGCGCCAGCAGCAGAGGGACAGGGCAAACCGGGGAGCTGTTTTTT
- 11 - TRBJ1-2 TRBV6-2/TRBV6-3 CASSFRDGYTF TGTGCCAGCAGTTTCCGGGATGGCTACACCTTC
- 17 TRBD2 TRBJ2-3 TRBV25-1 CASSMALAGGSTDTQYF TGTGCCAGCAGCATGGCCTTGGCGGGGGGCTCCACAGATACGCAGTATTTT
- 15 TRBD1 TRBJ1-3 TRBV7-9 CASSYTGGGGNTIYF TGTGCCAGCAGCTATACAGGGGGCGGTGGAAACACCATATATTTT
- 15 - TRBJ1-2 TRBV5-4 CASSLLGGLLGGYTF TGTGCCAGCAGTCTCCTGGGGGGACTTCTGGGGGGCTACACCTTC
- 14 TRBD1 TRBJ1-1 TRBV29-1 CSVQTGEPNTEAFF TGCAGCGTTCAGACAGGGGAACCGAACACTGAAGCTTTCTTT
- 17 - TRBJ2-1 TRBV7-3 CASSPLEGGISYNEQFF TGTGCCAGCAGCCCCCTTGAGGGGGGGATCTCCTACAATGAGCAGTTCTTC
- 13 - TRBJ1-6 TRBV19 CASSPGGNSPLHF TGTGCCAGTAGTCCCGGAGGTAATTCACCCCTCCACTTT
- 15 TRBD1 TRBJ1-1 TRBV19 CASSLGQGMNTEAFF TGTGCCAGTAGCCTGGGACAGGGAATGAACACTGAAGCTTTCTTT
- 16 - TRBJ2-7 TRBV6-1 CASSEGRPSPTYEQYF TGTGCCAGCAGTGAAGGGAGGCCCAGCCCGACCTACGAGCAGTACTTC
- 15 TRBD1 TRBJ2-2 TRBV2 CASRRGQGRTGELFF TGTGCCAGCAGGCGGGGACAGGGGAGAACCGGGGAGCTGTTTTTT
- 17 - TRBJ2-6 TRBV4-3 CASSQEIDRPPANVLTF TGCGCCAGCAGCCAAGAGATAGACAGGCCCCCGGCCAACGTCCTGACTTTC
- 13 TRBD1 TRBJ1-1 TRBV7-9 CASSRDRGENAFF TGTGCCAGCAGTCGTGACAGGGGTGAGAACGCTTTCTTT
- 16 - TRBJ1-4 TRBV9 CASSVGAGHTNEKLFF TGTGCCAGCAGCGTAGGGGCAGGGCATACTAATGAAAAACTGTTTTTT
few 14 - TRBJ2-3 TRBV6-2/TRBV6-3 CASSYSDRTDTQYF TGTGCCAGCAGTTACTCAGACAGGACAGATACGCAGTATTTT
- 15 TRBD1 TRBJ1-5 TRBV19 CASSILTGSNQPQHF TGTGCCAGTAGTATTTTGACAGGGAGCAATCAGCCCCAGCATTTT
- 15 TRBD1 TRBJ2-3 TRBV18 CASYRGQGATDTQYF TGTGCCAGCTACAGAGGACAGGGGGCCACAGATACGCAGTATTTT
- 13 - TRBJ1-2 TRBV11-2 CASSLVQAYGYTF TGTGCCAGCAGCTTAGTTCAAGCCTATGGCTACACCTTC
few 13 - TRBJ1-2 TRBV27 CASSSPGTYGYTF TGTGCCAGCAGTTCACCAGGGACCTATGGCTACACCTTC
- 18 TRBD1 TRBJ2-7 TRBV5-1 CASSLGSTGPLIPYEQYF TGCGCCAGCAGCTTGGGGTCGACAGGGCCCTTGATTCCCTACGAGCAGTACTTC
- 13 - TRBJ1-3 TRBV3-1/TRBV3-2 CASSLRGGNTIYF TGTGCCAGCAGCCTCAGAGGTGGAAACACCATATATTTT
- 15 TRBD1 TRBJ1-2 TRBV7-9 CASSPGTGRLGGYTF TGTGCCAGCAGCCCAGGGACAGGGAGATTGGGTGGCTACACCTTC
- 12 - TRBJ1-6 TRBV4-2 CASSPYNSPLHF TGTGCCAGCAGCCCCTATAATTCACCCCTCCACTTT
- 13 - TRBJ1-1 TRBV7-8 CASSGRTVTEAFF TGTGCCAGCAGCGGTCGGACAGTGACTGAAGCTTTCTTT
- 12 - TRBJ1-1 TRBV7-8 CASSLGGVEAFF TGTGCCAGCAGCTTAGGGGGAGTTGAAGCTTTCTTT
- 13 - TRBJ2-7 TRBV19 CASSSEAGAWQYF TGTGCCAGTAGTTCGGAGGCAGGGGCATGGCAGTACTTC
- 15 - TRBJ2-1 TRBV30 CAWSAGGWGMNEQFF TGTGCCTGGAGCGCCGGAGGGTGGGGGATGAATGAGCAGTTCTTC
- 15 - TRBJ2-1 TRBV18 CASSPRAGTYNEQFF TGTGCCAGCTCACCCCGGGCGGGGACATACAATGAGCAGTTCTTC
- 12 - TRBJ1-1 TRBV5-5 CASSLPPDRTDF TGTGCCAGCAGCTTACCCCCGGACAGAACGGATTTT
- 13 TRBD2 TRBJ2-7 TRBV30 CAWSVAGGYEQYF TGTGCCTGGAGTGTAGCGGGAGGCTACGAGCAGTACTTC
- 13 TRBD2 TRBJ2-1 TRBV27 CASNQLAGDEQFF TGTGCCAGCAACCAACTAGCGGGGGACGAGCAGTTCTTC